These T cell receptor beta chains were read from a single sample in a study of blood T cell repertoires in COVID-19. Only in-frame clones appear in the TCRdb table, and some are missing; sequencing was by immunoSEQ multiplex PCR. The sample holds about 110,000 clones; approximately 86% are singletons and the top ten take 4.5%. Sequencing was carried out using peripheral blood. The receptors were sampled from a man between 35 and 55 years old with acute or convalescent COVID-19. CDR3s include the opening cysteine and the closing phenylalanine or tryptophan. The D gene is left open where the match is weak. Clone size is given for some rows only: seen once, a few or many times, or a class if the clone is expanded.

v_gene,abundance,d_gene,j_gene,CDR3nt,CDR3aa
TRBV10-3,-,TRBD2,TRBJ2-7,TGTGCCATCAGTGAGCCCGGGACTAGCGACTACGAGCAGTACTTC,CAISEPGTSDYEQYF
TRBV4-3,-,-,TRBJ1-5,TGCGCCAGCAGCCTCGACAACAATCAGCCCCAGCATTTT,CASSLDNNQPQHF
TRBV29-1,-,-,TRBJ2-7,TGCAGCGTTGAGGGTAGCGGCAGCTCCTACGAGCAGTACTTC,CSVEGSGSSYEQYF
TRBV4-1,-,-,TRBJ1-2,TGCGCCAGCAGCCAAGGGTCAGGGAAAGGCTACACCTTC,CASSQGSGKGYTF
TRBV27,-,-,TRBJ2-7,TGTGCCAGCAGCAGGAACTCCTACGAGCAGTACTTC,CASSRNSYEQYF
TRBV11-1,-,TRBD1,TRBJ2-5,TGTGCCAGCAGCGCCCGGGACAGCCAAGAGACCCAGTACTTC,CASSARDSQETQYF
TRBV6-2/TRBV6-3,once,-,TRBJ1-4,TGTGCCAGCAGCCCCCGCGGCCCTAAGGTTGGGGAAAAACTGTTTTTT,CASSPRGPKVGEKLFF
TRBV6-4,-,TRBD2,TRBJ2-3,TGTGCCAGCAGTGAGGGACTACCCACAGATACGCAGTATTTT,CASSEGLPTDTQYF
TRBV29-1,-,TRBD1,TRBJ2-7,TGCAGCGTTGAAGACACGGGACAGGGGGTCGACGAGCAGTACTTC,CSVEDTGQGVDEQYF
TRBV2,-,-,TRBJ1-2,TGTGCCACGACACGCGACCTTAACTATGGCTACACCTTC,CATTRDLNYGYTF
TRBV29-1,-,-,TRBJ1-2,TGCAGCGTTGAAGATCTTCCTGGCTCGGGCTACACCTTC,CSVEDLPGSGYTF
TRBV6-4,-,TRBD1,TRBJ2-7,TGTGCCAGCAGTGTTGGGACAGGACCCTACGAGCAGTACTTC,CASSVGTGPYEQYF
TRBV6-5,-,TRBD2,TRBJ2-5,TGTGCCAGCAGAGTAGCGGGGGGACAAGAGACCCAGTACTTC,CASRVAGGQETQYF
TRBV29-1,once,-,TRBJ1-1,TGCAGCGTTGGGCCTGCCGGGGGGGAAGCTTTCTTT,CSVGPAGGEAFF
TRBV12-5,few,-,TRBJ1-1,TGTGCTAGTGGTTTGTATCAGGTTGCAAAAACTGAAGCTTTCTTT,CASGLYQVAKTEAFF
TRBV24-1,-,-,TRBJ2-7,TGTGCCACCAGTGAATCGGGGGTAACCTACGAGCAGTACTTC,CATSESGVTYEQYF
TRBV7-9,-,TRBD1,TRBJ1-2,TGTGCCAGCAGCCCTAGAGGCCAGGGGGGCGACTATGGCTACACCTTC,CASSPRGQGGDYGYTF
TRBV11-2,-,-,TRBJ1-4,TGTGCCAGCAGCTCGGGAGTTGCCAATGAAAAACTGTTTTTT,CASSSGVANEKLFF
TRBV3-1/TRBV3-2,-,-,TRBJ2-3,TGTGCCAGCAGCCAATATAAAGATACGCAGTATTTT,CASSQYKDTQYF
TRBV30,-,-,TRBJ1-6,TGTGCCTGGAGTCTCTCCCCGGGGACACATTATAATTCACCCCTCCACTTT,CAWSLSPGTHYNSPLHF
TRBV19,-,TRBD1,TRBJ1-5,TGTGCCAGTAGTACTCAAGACAGGGCGGGACAGCCCCAGCATTTT,CASSTQDRAGQPQHF
TRBV5-6,once,-,TRBJ2-1,TGTGCCAGCAGCTTGGGAGGGGGAACCTCCTACAATGAGCAGTTCTTC,CASSLGGGTSYNEQFF